The T cell receptor (beta chain) described here comes from a study of T cell responses to AZD1222 COVID-19 vaccine. Study-wide background: Both about-4-week and about-12-week second-dose recipients were combined. Whole-study findings and limits: Nearly half of the spike-specific TCRs reportedly recognize variant regions that carry no mutations. Donor demographics were predominantly white British with a female majority; clonal diversity may be underestimated.

Clones were sequenced by immunoSEQ multiplex PCR, and TCRdb holds only the in-frame ones, with some missing. The table has some 110,000 clones, roughly four fifths seen once. Germline CDR1 reads GTSNPN; CDR2 reads SVGIG (reference sequence). Between the trimmed V and J ends, which lost 8 bases and 2 bases, there was a span of 6 bases. This CDR3 contains 10 residues. To note about this clone: The antigen remains undetermined.

The chain carries TRBV30 and TRBJ1-2, with D hard to call. Material: peripheral blood, obtained on day 0 of AZD1222 vaccination. The TCR sequence derives from an adult in good health. The CDR3 DNA is TGTGCCCAAGGGAACTATGGCTACACCTTC. Translating gives CAQGNYGYTF.